The T cell receptor beta chain described here comes from a study of shared clonotypes between healthy human individuals. Turning to the study itself: Plates per donor: three CD4 naive, three CD4 memory, two CD8 naive, one CD8 memory.

Study-level results: Several donors held around 5% of naive CD4 clonotypes in common.

Naivety among CD8 cells was defined by CD45RO negativity and positive CCR7 selection, thereby excluding terminally differentiated effector memory CD45RA+ cells. The V gene lost 0 bases and the J gene lost 7 bases, with 16 bases spanning the gap. This CDR3 has 16 residues. CDR1 and CDR2 (germline): SGDLS, YYNGEE. As for this clone: The antigen is not known.

At deep level, the assay was performed. Sequencing used immunoSEQ multiplex PCR; TCRdb keeps in-frame clones, though not all of them. The table lists around 2,000,000 clones, about 92% of them singletons, with 1.5% to 2% in the top ten. Specimen: naive CD8+ T cells from PBMCs. The receptor was derived from a man in his late teens or twenties in good health. Some clones in this sample may be carry-over from other donors' samples. The V call is TRBV9, the J call TRBJ1-4; D is ambiguous. CDR3: CASSVGPPGVGEKLFF. For the CDR3, the DNA is TGTGCCAGCAGCGTAGGACCGCCAGGAGTAGGTGAAAAACTGTTTTTT.